This TCR beta chain originates from a study of T cell clonality in common variable immunodeficiency. This CDR3 has 14 amino acids. The V end was cut by 4 bases, the J end by 8 bases, with 14 bases between. Germline V gene lookup returns CDR1 LNHDA and CDR2 SQIVND (reference sequence). Generated by immunoSEQ multiplex PCR, the TCRdb table keeps only in-frame clones and is missing some. The profile covers fewer than 50,000 clones, none occurring a single time. At least ten counts were recorded for this clone. The CDR3 end is not reached by the read, which stops 3 residues before it; the germline J gene fills it in.

The V call is TRBV19, the J call TRBJ1-4; tentatively, D is TRBD1 (6 bases). The specimen sequenced was peripheral blood mononuclear cells. This TCR was sampled from a person aged 18 to 70 in good health. The CDR3 DNA, read in part, is TGTGCCAGTAGTACGGAGGGGGTCCGCGAAAAA. Residues: CASSTEGVREK. The CDR3, in full, reads CASSTEGVREKLFF.